This T cell receptor (beta chain) was observed in a study of blood T cell repertoires in COVID-19. TCRdb's copy holds only in-frame clones and misses some; the assay was immunoSEQ multiplex PCR. The data contain 400,000 to 450,000 clones, over 75% of them singletons. V shed 1 base and J shed 4 bases, with 8 bases lying between them. This CDR3 is 13 amino acids long. CDR1 and CDR2 from the germline V gene are SGHDN and FVKESK. This clonotype was sampled from a woman aged 40 to 50 with COVID-19, enrolled during active disease. Sequencing was done on a sample of peripheral blood. The V gene is TRBV14, the J gene TRBJ2-7; no firm D call. CDR3 sequence reads: CASSQVQTYEQYF. CDR3 in DNA: TGTGCCAGCAGCCAAGTCCAAACTTACGAGCAGTACTTC. The full variable domain, with the rest looked up from reference TRBV14 and TRBJ2-7, is EAGVTQFPSHSVIEKGQTVTLRCDPISGHDNLYWYRRVMGKEIKFLLHFVKESKQDESGMPNNRFLAERTGGTYSTLKVQPAELEDSGVYFCASSQVQTYEQYFGPGTRLTVT.